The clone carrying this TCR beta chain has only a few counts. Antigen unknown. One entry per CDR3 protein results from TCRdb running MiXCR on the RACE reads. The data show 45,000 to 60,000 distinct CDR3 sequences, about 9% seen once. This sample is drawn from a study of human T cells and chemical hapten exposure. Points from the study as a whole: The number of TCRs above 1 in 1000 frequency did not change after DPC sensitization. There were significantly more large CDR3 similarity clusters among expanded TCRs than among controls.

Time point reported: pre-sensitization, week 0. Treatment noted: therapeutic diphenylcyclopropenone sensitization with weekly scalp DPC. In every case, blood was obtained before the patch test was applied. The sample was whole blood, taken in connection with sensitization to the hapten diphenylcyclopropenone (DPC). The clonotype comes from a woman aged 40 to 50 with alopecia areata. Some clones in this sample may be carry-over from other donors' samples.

Here the CDR3 reads CASSQGGSGNTIYF. Here the CDR3 DNA reads TGTGCCAGCAGCCAAGGGGGTTCTGGAAACACCATATATTTT. The chain couples TRBV3-1 to TRBJ1-3; D is unclear. Germline CDR1 is LGHDT and CDR2 is YNNKEL (reference sequence). Trimming took off 1 base at V and 1 base at J, with 5 bases between the two ends. This CDR3 spans 14 amino acids. Full variable domain (outside the CDR3, taken from reference TRBV3-1 and TRBJ1-3): DTAVSQTPKYLVTQMGNDKSIKCEQNLGHDTMYWYKQDSKKFLKIMFSYNNKELIINETVPNRFSPKSPDKAHLNLHINSLELGDSAVYFCASSQGGSGNTIYFGEGSWLTVV.